This T cell receptor (beta chain) stems from a study of T-cell memory formation after mild COVID-19. General study findings and limits: Some responding clones appeared in pre-infection memory, suggesting cross-reactive memory joined. A second wave expanding day 15 to 37 was CD4+-biased; contracting clones were balanced. Contracting CD8+ clones were enriched in EMRA, CD4+ mainly in CM and EM.

Notes on this clonotype: Its antigen is not identified.

cDNA libraries for TCR alpha and TCR beta, carrying sample barcodes and UMIs, came from 5'RACE with constant-segment primers. TCRdb re-analysed the 5' RACE reads in MiXCR, keeping a single row per CDR3 protein. The table has 300,000 to 400,000 distinct CDR3 sequences, around 28% seen once; the top ten hold less than 15%. The germline V gene has CDR1 KGHDR and CDR2 SFDVKD. J gave up 9 bases and V 4 bases, and 3 bases lay outside the gene matches. The CDR3 spans 13 residues. The specimen sequenced was PBMCs or a T cell subset sorted from them (not recorded which). The chain is built from TRBV24-1 and TRBJ1-5, with TRBD1 identical over 9 bases. This TCR was sampled from an adult woman who had mild COVID-19 (a few samples of this study predate the infection). Cell type and time point are not known. The CDR3 sequence: CATSDSGQGPQHF. CDR3 nucleotide sequence: TGTGCCACCAGTGACTCGGGACAGGGGCCCCAGCATTTT.